These T cell receptor beta chains were read from a single sample in a study of identical twins. MiXCR, run by TCRdb on the 5' RACE reads, gives a single entry per CDR3 protein. Of approximately 690,000 distinct CDR3 sequences listed, around 6% are singletons. Sequencing was carried out using naive T cells sorted from blood. All receptors derive from a man aged 18 to 35 in good health. Each CDR3 is given with its conserved first and last residue. A D gene is named only where the DNA matches it firmly. The size field is filled for only some rows; it gives once, few, many or a size class.

TRBJ2-7	many	TRBV5-8	TRBD2	CASSVGLAGHYEQYF	TGTGCCAGCAGCGTGGGACTAGCGGGACACTACGAGCAGTACTTC
TRBJ1-1	many	TRBV29-1	.	CSASTGEAFF	TGCAGCGCATCGACAGGTGAAGCTTTCTTT
TRBJ2-1	few	TRBV7-9	.	CASSPGQSSSYNEQFF	TGTGCCAGCAGCCCCGGCCAATCGAGCTCCTACAATGAGCAGTTCTTC
TRBJ2-2	few	TRBV10-3	.	CAISELGVGNTGELFF	TGTGCCATCAGTGAGCTCGGGGTGGGCAACACCGGGGAGCTGTTTTTT
TRBJ2-7	many	TRBV4-2	.	CASSQGGAYEQYF	TGTGCCAGCAGCCAAGGAGGGGCCTACGAGCAGTACTTC
TRBJ1-1	few	TRBV18	TRBD1	CASSPATGAMNTEAFF	TGTGCCAGCTCACCAGCCACAGGGGCTATGAACACTGAAGCTTTCTTT
TRBJ2-1	many	TRBV20-1	TRBD2	CSAPNRGGQSYNEQFF	TGCAGTGCCCCAAATCGGGGGGGCCAGTCCTACAATGAGCAGTTCTTC
TRBJ1-6	many	TRBV15	.	CATSRESGRNSPLHF	TGTGCCACCAGCAGAGAGAGTGGGAGGAATTCACCCCTCCACTTT
TRBJ1-5	few	TRBV29-1	.	CSVMDGYSNQPQHF	TGCAGCGTGATGGACGGGTATAGCAATCAGCCCCAGCATTTT
TRBJ2-3	.	TRBV11-2	TRBD2	CASSLVTSGIRDTQYF	TGTGCCAGCAGCTTAGTCACTAGCGGGATTCGTGATACGCAGTATTTT
TRBJ1-2	many	TRBV12-3/TRBV12-4	TRBD1	CASSRPGQGNYGYTF	TGTGCCAGCAGTCGCCCGGGACAGGGGAACTATGGCTACACCTTC
TRBJ1-1	many	TRBV6-1	.	CASSPRATAEAFF	TGTGCCAGCAGCCCCAGGGCGACAGCTGAAGCTTTCTTT
TRBJ2-1	many	TRBV28	.	CASSSENGRSAFF	TGTGCCAGCAGTTCGGAAAACGGGAGATCGGCGTTCTTC
TRBJ2-2	many	TRBV24-1	.	CATSDPEGGGELFF	TGTGCCACCAGTGACCCCGAAGGAGGCGGGGAGCTGTTTTTT
TRBJ2-1	many	TRBV29-1	.	CSVGVPAAYNEQFF	TGCAGCGTTGGTGTGCCAGCGGCATACAATGAGCAGTTCTTC
TRBJ2-7	few	TRBV20-1	.	CSARDGTGEQYF	TGCAGTGCCCGCGACGGGACTGGAGAGCAGTACTTC
TRBJ2-1	.	TRBV5-8	TRBD1	CASSLIQGLNEQFF	TGTGCCAGCAGCTTAATACAGGGGCTTAATGAGCAGTTCTTC
TRBJ2-7	many	TRBV12-3/TRBV12-4	TRBD1	CASSFRDRGTYEQYF	TGTGCCAGCAGTTTCCGGGACAGAGGCACCTACGAGCAGTACTTC
TRBJ2-1	many	TRBV7-2	.	CASSLRKGTNNEQFF	TGTGCCAGCAGCTTACGGAAAGGGACCAACAATGAGCAGTTCTTC
TRBJ2-5	many	TRBV12-3/TRBV12-4	TRBD1	CASRPGTGEETQYF	TGTGCCAGCAGGCCAGGGACAGGGGAAGAGACCCAGTACTTC
TRBJ2-1	few	TRBV5-1	.	CASSLTTLGLTSYNEQFF	TGCGCCAGCAGCCTCACCACCCTTGGACTAACCTCCTACAATGAGCAGTTCTTC
TRBJ2-1	few	TRBV7-8	TRBD2	CASSIPGGTLYNEQFF	TGTGCCAGCAGCATCCCGGGGGGGACTCTGTACAATGAGCAGTTCTTC
TRBJ2-3	.	TRBV27	TRBD1	CASTGTGGISDTQYF	TGTGCCAGCACCGGGACAGGGGGCATCTCAGATACGCAGTATTTT
TRBJ2-7	many	TRBV20-1	.	CSATGLQYF	TGCAGTGCTACCGGGTTGCAGTACTTC
TRBJ2-7	.	TRBV6-2/TRBV6-3	.	CASSYAGYEQYF	TGTGCCAGCAGTTACGCCGGGTACGAGCAGTACTTC